These T cell receptor beta chains were read from a single sample in a study of T cell responses to AZD1222 COVID-19 vaccine. Method: immunoSEQ multiplex PCR; TCRdb's copy keeps in-frame clones and lacks some. In the table there are roughly 130,000 clones, more than 70% of which are singletons. Sequences were derived from peripheral blood, sampled on day 0 of AZD1222 vaccination. These receptors were collected from an adult in good health. Both conserved end residues are part of each CDR3. D genes are given only for firm matches. The size field is filled for only some rows; it gives once, few, many or a size class.

clone_size cdr3_length d_call j_call v_call cdr3_nt cdr3_aa
many 14 . TRBJ1-2 TRBV7-9 TGTGCCAGCAGCTTAGCGGGCACCGCCTATGGCTACACCTTC CASSLAGTAYGYTF
few 14 . TRBJ1-4 TRBV27 TGTGCCAGCAGTTTGATACGCGGGCATGAAAAACTGTTTTTT CASSLIRGHEKLFF
. 13 . TRBJ2-1 TRBV4-3 TGCGCCAGCAGCCAAGAAAGGATCAATGAGCAGTTCTTC CASSQERINEQFF
. 16 TRBD1 TRBJ2-2 TRBV24-1 TGTGCCACCAGTGATTTGGACAGGGGGCGCCCCGGGGAGCTGTTTTTT CATSDLDRGRPGELFF
. 12 TRBD1 TRBJ2-3 TRBV7-9 TGTGCCAGCAGCTTAGTAGAGGGGGCACGGTATTTT CASSLVEGARYF
once 14 . TRBJ1-6 TRBV6-1 TGTGCCAGCAGTGAAGCGTTAGCAAATTCACCCCTCCACTTT CASSEALANSPLHF
. 13 . TRBJ1-6 TRBV11-3 TGTGCCAGCAGCTTAGAAAGGGACTCACCCCTCCACTTT CASSLERDSPLHF
. 14 . TRBJ1-2 TRBV27 TGTGCCAGCAGTCCGTACCAGGGGAGCTATGGCTACACCTTC CASSPYQGSYGYTF
. 13 . TRBJ2-4 TRBV6-5 TGTGCCACCGGGAGCAGGGGAAAAAACATTCAGTACTTC CATGSRGKNIQYF
. 15 . TRBJ1-6 TRBV4-3 TGCGCCAGCAGCCGGGAAGGACAGCTTAATTCACCCCTCCACTTT CASSREGQLNSPLHF
. 15 . TRBJ1-4 TRBV28 TGTGCCAGCAGTTCGGCATTAGACAGCAATGAAAAACTGTTTTTT CASSSALDSNEKLFF
. 16 . TRBJ1-5 TRBV2 TGTGCCAGTACAGATCAGGGAACTAATAGCAATCAGCCCCAGCATTTT CASTDQGTNSNQPQHF
. 12 . TRBJ1-6 TRBV2 TGTGCCAGCAGTGAAATATCGTCACCCCTCCACTTT CASSEISSPLHF
once 13 . TRBJ1-2 TRBV12-1 TGTGCCAGCAGCGCAACCCCAGGGTATGGCTACACCTTC CASSATPGYGYTF
. 11 . TRBJ2-7 TRBV5-1 TGCGCCAGCAGCTTCTCCTACGAGCAGTACTTC CASSFSYEQYF
. 17 TRBD1 TRBJ2-3 TRBV15 TGTGCCACCAGCGGAGTCCGGGACAGGGGGCGAGCAGATACGCAGTATTTT CATSGVRDRGRADTQYF
. 13 . TRBJ1-2 TRBV19 TGTGCCAGTAGTATTTTGAGTACGGTCGGCTACACCTTC CASSILSTVGYTF
. 17 TRBD1 TRBJ2-7 TRBV7-9 TGTGCCAGCAGCTGGACCGGGGACAGGGGGCACATCTACGAGCAGTACTTC CASSWTGDRGHIYEQYF
. 16 . TRBJ1-5 TRBV11-3 TGTGCCAGCAGCTTAATCCCACGCGATAGCAATCAGCCCCAGCATTTT CASSLIPRDSNQPQHF
. 17 . TRBJ1-6 TRBV4-3 TGCGCCAGCAGCCTCGCTTTGGGAGGGGCAAGGAATTCACCCCTCCACTTT CASSLALGGARNSPLHF
once 12 . TRBJ1-1 TRBV4-3 TGCGCCAGCAGCTGGGGGGCAGGTGAAGCTTTCTTT CASSWGAGEAFF
. 16 . TRBJ2-7 TRBV4-1 TGCGCCAGCAGCCAAGAGACCGGACAGTTCGCCTACGAGCAGTACTTC CASSQETGQFAYEQYF